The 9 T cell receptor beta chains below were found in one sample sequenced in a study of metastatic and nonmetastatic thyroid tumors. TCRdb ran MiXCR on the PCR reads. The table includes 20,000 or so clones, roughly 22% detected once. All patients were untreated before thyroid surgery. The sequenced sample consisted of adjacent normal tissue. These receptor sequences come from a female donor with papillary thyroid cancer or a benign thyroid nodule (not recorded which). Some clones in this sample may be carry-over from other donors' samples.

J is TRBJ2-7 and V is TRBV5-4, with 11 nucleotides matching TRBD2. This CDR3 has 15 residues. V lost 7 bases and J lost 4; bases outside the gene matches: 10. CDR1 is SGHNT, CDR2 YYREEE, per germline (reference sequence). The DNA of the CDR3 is TGTGCCAGCGGCCGGGCTAGCGGGAGGTGGTACGAGCAGTACTTC. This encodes CASGRASGRWYEQYF.

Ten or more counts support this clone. CDR3 DNA: TGTGCCAGCAGCACGCACACAGGGATGAACACTGAAGCTTTCTTT. Residues: CASSTHTGMNTEAFF. This chain joins TRBV7-9 and TRBJ1-1; D might be TRBD1 (6 bases). Trimming removed 5 bases from V and 0 bases from J, with 13 bases in between. This CDR3 contains 15 residues. Germline values: CDR1 SEHNR, CDR2 FQNEAQ (reference sequence).

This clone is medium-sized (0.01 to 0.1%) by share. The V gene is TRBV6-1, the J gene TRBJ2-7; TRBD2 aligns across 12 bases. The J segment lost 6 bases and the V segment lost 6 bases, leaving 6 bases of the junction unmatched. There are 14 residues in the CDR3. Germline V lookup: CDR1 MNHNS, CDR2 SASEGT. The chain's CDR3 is CASRRLAGDPEQYF. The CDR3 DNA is TGTGCCAGCAGGCGACTAGCGGGAGACCCCGAGCAGTACTTC.

CDR3 coding DNA: TGTGCCAGTATTCGGACAGGAGACTCTGGGGCCAACGTCCTGACTTTC. Amino acid sequence: CASIRTGDSGANVLTF. V usage is TRBV19 and J usage is TRBJ2-6; 7 nucleotides align to TRBD1. The CDR3 is 16 amino acids. In germline, CDR1 is LNHDA, CDR2 SQIVND (reference sequence). V was clipped by 7 bases and J by 0 bases; unmatched bases: 6.

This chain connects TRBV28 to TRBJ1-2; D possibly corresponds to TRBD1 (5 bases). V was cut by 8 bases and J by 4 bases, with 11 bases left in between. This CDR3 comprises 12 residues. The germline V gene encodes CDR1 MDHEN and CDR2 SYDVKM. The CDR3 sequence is CASGRQSYGYTF. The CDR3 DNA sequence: TGTGCCAGCGGCCGACAGTCCTATGGCTACACCTTC.

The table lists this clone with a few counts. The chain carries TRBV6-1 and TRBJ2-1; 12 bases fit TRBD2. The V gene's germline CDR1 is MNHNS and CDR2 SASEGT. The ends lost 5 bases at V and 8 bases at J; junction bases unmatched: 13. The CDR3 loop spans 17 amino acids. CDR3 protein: CASSSVRLAGAMYEQFF. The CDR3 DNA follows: TGTGCCAGCAGTTCGGTCCGACTAGCGGGAGCAATGTATGAGCAGTTCTTC.

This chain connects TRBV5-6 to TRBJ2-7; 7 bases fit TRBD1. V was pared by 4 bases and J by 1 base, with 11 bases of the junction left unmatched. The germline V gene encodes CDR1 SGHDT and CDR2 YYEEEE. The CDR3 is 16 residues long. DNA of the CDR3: TGTGCCAGCAGCGGCGAACCGGGACAGCATTCCTACGAGCAGTACTTC. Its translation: CASSGEPGQHSYEQYF.

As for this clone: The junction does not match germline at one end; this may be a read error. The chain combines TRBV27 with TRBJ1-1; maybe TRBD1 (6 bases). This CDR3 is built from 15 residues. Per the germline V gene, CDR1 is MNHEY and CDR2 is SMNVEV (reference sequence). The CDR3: CASSLSSRGDTEALF. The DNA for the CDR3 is TGTGCCAGCAGTTTATCCTCCAGGGGAGACACTGAAGCTTTATTT.

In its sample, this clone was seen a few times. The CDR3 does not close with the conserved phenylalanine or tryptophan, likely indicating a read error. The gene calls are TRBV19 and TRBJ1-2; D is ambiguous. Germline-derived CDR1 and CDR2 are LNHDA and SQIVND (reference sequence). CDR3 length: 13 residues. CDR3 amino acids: CASSPAAKYGYTL. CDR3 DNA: TGTGCCAGTAGTCCTGCAGCTAAATATGGCTACACCCTC.